The sequence of this T cell receptor beta chain was determined in a study of cytomegalovirus exposure and HLA in healthy donors. As to this clone: Its specificity is not known.

Per germline, CDR1 SGHTA and CDR2 FQGNSA. V was clipped by 2 bases and J by 8 bases, with 15 bases between them. The CDR3 covers 15 residues. In the PCR, 60 Vbeta and 13 Jbeta primers were used. Libraries were prepared by immunoSEQ multiplex PCR; TCRdb keeps only in-frame clonotypes and omits some of them. The sample lists 200,000 to 250,000 clones, about 80% occurring once. The study's findings and limits: TCR beta sequences numbering more than 15,000 were associated with HLA alleles at 0.05 false discovery rate in a later analysis.

Sequencing was done on a sample of PBMCs. This chain connects TRBV7-2 to TRBJ1-4; D call uncertain. The sequence was collected from a woman aged 55-75 years in good health and CMV-seropositive. CDR3 in DNA: TGTGCCAGCAGCTTATTCGTATCTCTAAACGAAAAACTGTTTTTT. It specifies CASSLFVSLNEKLFF. The full variable domain, completed using reference TRBV7-2 and TRBJ1-4, is GAGVSQSPSNKVTEKGKDVELRCDPISGHTALYWYRQSLGQGLEFLIYFQGNSAPDKSGLPSDRFSAERTGGSVSTLTIQRTQQEDSAVYLCASSLFVSLNEKLFFGSGTQLSVL.